The clone carrying this T cell receptor (beta chain) was counted only a few times. Its antigen is currently unknown. The data stem from a study of cytomegalovirus exposure and HLA in healthy donors. Study-wide results and caveats: An assumption of roughly uniform sequencing depth across donors underlay the presence/absence analyses. Three of the chains that were CMV-associated were confirmed in vitro to be specific for CMV antigens. Among CMV-associated TCR beta chains, most appeared HLA-restricted in a later analysis.

The primer mix had 60 Vbeta and 13 Jbeta primers. The repertoire was sequenced with immunoSEQ multiplex PCR; TCRdb's copy has only in-frame clones and lacks some. In the table there are roughly 56,000 clones, more than 75% of which are singletons. The V gene's germline CDR1 is MGHRA and CDR2 YSYEKL. Losses at the gene ends were 8 bases for V and 3 bases for J; bases not matched to a gene: 12. This CDR3 has 16 amino acids. Material for sequencing was PBMCs. The chain is built from TRBV4-1 and TRBJ1-4; 7 bases are a match to TRBD1. The origin of this receptor is a man between 18 and 35 years old in good health and CMV-seronegative. In DNA, the CDR3 is TGCGCCAGCCGCTTAAGGGGGACAGACTCTAATGAAAAACTGTTTTTT. Amino acids: CASRLRGTDSNEKLFF.